These 17 T cell receptor beta chains were all obtained from the same sample, sequenced in a study of T cell responses to AZD1222 COVID-19 vaccine. Clones were read by immunoSEQ multiplex PCR, and TCRdb kept only the in-frame ones, dropping some. This sample has around 170,000 clones; just over 90% occur once, and the top ten carry around 1.5%. The sequences come from peripheral blood, collected on day 0 of AZD1222 vaccination. The origin of the receptors is an adult in good health.

The chain's CDR3 is CASSLRVIQPQHF. CDR3 bases: TGTGCCAGCAGCTTACGGGTTATTCAGCCCCAGCATTTT. The J gene is TRBJ1-5, the V gene TRBV11-2; no definite D call. Germline CDR1 SGHAT, CDR2 FQNNGV. The V and J ends lost 2 bases and 6 bases respectively, with 8 bases between them. The CDR3 is 13 residues long. The full variable domain, completed using reference TRBV11-2 and TRBJ1-5, is EAGVAQSPRYKIIEKRQSVAFWCNPISGHATLYWYQQILGQGPKLLIQFQNNGVVDDSQLPKDRFSAERLKGVDSTLKIQPAKLEDSAVYLCASSLRVIQPQHFGDGTRLSIL.

The chain carries TRBV4-3 and TRBJ1-2; no firm D call. CDR3 length: 15 residues. Germline V gene lookup returns CDR1 LGHNA and CDR2 YSLEER. Trimming took off 3 bases at V and 5 bases at J, with 16 bases between the two ends. CDR3 region: CASSHTVGVGYGYTF. CDR3 in DNA: TGCGCCAGCAGCCACACGGTTGGGGTGGGGTATGGCTACACCTTC.

V gene TRBV7-3 combines with J gene TRBJ2-1; no clear D. V lost 5 bases and J 5 bases, leaving 13 bases between the germline ends. The CDR3 loop spans 14 amino acids. Germline loops: CDR1 SGHTA, CDR2 FQGTGA. The CDR3 sequence: CASSPGIVHNEQFF. The CDR3 coding sequence is TGTGCCAGCAGCCCTGGAATAGTCCACAATGAGCAGTTCTTC.

V is TRBV15 and J is TRBJ1-1; 7 nucleotides line up with TRBD1. V was clipped by 4 bases and J by 5 bases; unmatched bases: 7. Germline CDR1 LNHNV, CDR2 YYDKDF (reference sequence). The CDR3 covers 14 residues. The CDR3, as DNA: TGTGCCACCAGCACTAGCAGGGGGAATACTGAAGCTTTCTTT. Its protein is CATSTSRGNTEAFF.

The CDR3 loop reads CASSLNGNEQYF. The CDR3 coding sequence is TGCGCCAGCAGCTTAAACGGAAACGAGCAGTACTTC. The rearrangement links TRBV5-1 to TRBJ2-7; D not resolved. Trimming pared 2 bases from V and 5 bases from J, leaving 8 bases between. CDR3 length: 12 residues. Per the germline V gene, CDR1 is SGHRS and CDR2 is YFSETQ.

V and J are TRBV5-4 and TRBJ2-2; 7 bases are a match to TRBD1. The ends lost 0 bases at V and 2 bases at J; junction bases unmatched: 1. Per germline, CDR1 SGHNT and CDR2 YYREEE (reference sequence). CDR3 length: 15 residues. CDR3: CASSLGQGNTGELFF. CDR3 bases: TGTGCCAGCAGCTTGGGACAGGGTAACACCGGGGAGCTGTTTTTT.

This chain uses TRBV7-6 with TRBJ2-1; 8 bases are shared with TRBD1. This CDR3 region has 16 residues. V lost 5 bases to trimming and J lost 5 bases; unmatched junction nucleotides: 11. Per germline, CDR1 SGHVS and CDR2 FNYEAQ. The CDR3 reads CASSLLGQGSHNEQFF. The CDR3 DNA reads TGTGCCAGCAGCCTTCTCGGACAGGGTTCTCACAATGAGCAGTTCTTC.

V usage is TRBV11-2 and J usage is TRBJ1-1; D is ambiguous. Trimming removed 5 bases at V and 1 base at J, with 14 bases between. Germline-derived CDR1 and CDR2 are SGHAT and FQNNGV. This CDR3 contains 15 residues. The CDR3 here is CASSPDTRQNTEAFF. The CDR3 DNA sequence: TGTGCCAGCAGCCCCGACACCAGGCAGAACACTGAAGCTTTCTTT.

This clone occurred once. J is TRBJ1-5 and V is TRBV6-5; the D gene is possibly TRBD1 (6 bases). This CDR3 is 13 amino acids long. Germline V gene lookup returns CDR1 MNHEY and CDR2 SVGAGI. Trimming pared 6 bases from V and 5 bases from J, leaving 11 bases between. The CDR3 loop is CASRVAGDQPQHF. The CDR3 DNA follows: TGTGCCAGCAGGGTGGCAGGGGATCAGCCCCAGCATTTT.

The V call is TRBV5-5, the J call TRBJ2-3; D unresolved. The CDR3 contains 15 residues. Trimming removed 7 bases from V and 6 bases from J, with 21 bases in between. CDR1 is SGHKS, CDR2 YYEKEE, per germline (reference sequence). The CDR3 loop reads CASLPGPLQADTQYF. For the CDR3, the DNA is TGTGCCAGCCTCCCTGGGCCCCTACAAGCGGATACGCAGTATTTT.

The chain recombines TRBV4-1 with TRBJ2-2, with D perhaps TRBD1 (5 bases). The length of the CDR3 is 17 residues. V lost 1 base to trimming and J lost 1 base, with 13 bases between them. Germline CDR1 reads MGHRA; CDR2 reads YSYEKL. DNA for the CDR3: TGCGCCAGCAGCCAAGTAGACATGGGGCTGAACACCGGGGAGCTGTTTTTT. It translates to CASSQVDMGLNTGELFF.

This chain's CDR3 is CASSSNTGTGEGYTF. The DNA of the CDR3 is TGCGCCAGCAGCTCCAATACCGGGACAGGGGAAGGCTACACCTTC. The rearrangement joins TRBV5-1 to TRBJ1-2; 10 bases fit TRBD1. Trimming cost V 3 bases and J 8 bases; bases outside gene matches: 10. Germline loops: CDR1 SGHRS, CDR2 YFSETQ. This CDR3 contains 15 residues.

The gene calls are TRBV7-9 and TRBJ1-6; no firm D call. The CDR3 covers 16 residues. Trimming shortened V by 1 base and J by 7 bases, and 14 bases separated the two germline ends. Germline lookup yields CDR1 SEHNR and CDR2 FQNEAQ (reference sequence). CDR3: CASSLGAEYGNSPLHF. CDR3 DNA: TGTGCCAGCAGCTTAGGGGCCGAGTATGGGAATTCACCCCTCCACTTT.

A few counts support this clone. The J gene is TRBJ2-7, the V gene TRBV5-1; 10 bases agree with TRBD2. V dropped 0 bases and J dropped 5; count of bases not matched to a gene: 2. The CDR3 sequence is 14 residues long. CDR1 and CDR2 (germline): SGHRS, YFSETQ. The CDR3 loop is CASSLVAGGNEQYF. The CDR3 DNA is TGCGCCAGCAGCTTGGTAGCGGGAGGCAACGAGCAGTACTTC.

This chain uses TRBV6-8 with TRBJ1-2; D is unclear. The CDR3 consists of 13 residues. The V gene lost 4 bases and the J gene lost 9 bases, with 15 bases spanning the gap. Germline assignment: CDR1 MNHGY and CDR2 SAAAGT. The CDR3 spells CASSSVRARRYTF. DNA of the CDR3: TGTGCCAGCAGTTCCGTCAGAGCCCGCCGCTACACCTTC.

Points on this clone: The same CDR3 is also encoded by other DNA sequences in this sample. The chain has TRBV7-3 and TRBJ1-1; D uncertain. Trimming took off 2 bases at V and 1 base at J, with 5 bases between the two ends. The CDR3 loop spans 13 amino acids. Germline loops: CDR1 SGHTA, CDR2 FQGTGA. The CDR3 DNA follows: TGTGCCAGCAGCTTATCAGCGAACACTGAAGCTTTCTTT. Its translation: CASSLSANTEAFF.

The chain carries TRBV12-3 or TRBV12-4 and TRBJ1-4; 7 positions agree with TRBD1. The CDR3 is 13 residues long. The J segment lost 8 bases and the V segment lost 3 bases, leaving 3 bases of the junction unmatched. The CDR3 DNA follows: TGTGCCAGCAGTTTTTCGGGACAGGAAAAACTGTTTTTT. This translates into CASSFSGQEKLFF.